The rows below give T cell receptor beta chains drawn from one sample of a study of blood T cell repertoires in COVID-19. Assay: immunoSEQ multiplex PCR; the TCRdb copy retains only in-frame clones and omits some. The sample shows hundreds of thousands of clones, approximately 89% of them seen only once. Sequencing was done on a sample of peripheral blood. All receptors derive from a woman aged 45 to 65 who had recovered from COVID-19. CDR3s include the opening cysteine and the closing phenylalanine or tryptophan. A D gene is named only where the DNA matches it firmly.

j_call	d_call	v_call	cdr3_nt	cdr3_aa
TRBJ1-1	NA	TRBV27	TGTGCCAGCAGGCCTTGGGGGGGCACTGAAGCTTTCTTT	CASRPWGGTEAFF
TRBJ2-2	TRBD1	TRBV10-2	TGCGCCAGCCGTGTGCAGGGGGCTGGGGAGCTGTTTTTT	CASRVQGAGELFF
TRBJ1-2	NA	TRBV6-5	TGTGCCAGCAGAAGGGGTCATGGCTACACCTTC	CASRRGHGYTF
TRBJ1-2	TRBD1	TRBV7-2	TGTGCCAGCAGCTCCTCCGGGACAGGGCCGGGGGGCTACACCTTC	CASSSSGTGPGGYTF
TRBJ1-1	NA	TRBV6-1	TGTGCCAGCAGTGAAAGGGGGTCCCTTCTTGAAGCTTTCTTT	CASSERGSLLEAFF
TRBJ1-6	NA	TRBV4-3	TGCGCCAGCAGCCAAGGCTCCGGTAGTAGGCGGAATTCACCCCTCCACTTT	CASSQGSGSRRNSPLHF
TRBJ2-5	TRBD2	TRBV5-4	TGTGCCAGCAGCTTGACAGCGGGGGGGCAGGAGACCCAGTACTTC	CASSLTAGGQETQYF
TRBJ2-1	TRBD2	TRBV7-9	TGTGCCAGCAGCTTAGTTACGGGGGGACCTTACAATGAGCAGTTCTTC	CASSLVTGGPYNEQFF
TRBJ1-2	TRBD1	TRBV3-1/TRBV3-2	TGTGCCAGCAGCCCACGGACAGGCGCGAGCTACACCTTC	CASSPRTGASYTF
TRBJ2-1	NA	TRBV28	TGTGCCAGCAGCTTCTTACTAGTCCAGCTTGGGAATGAGCAGTTCTTC	CASSFLLVQLGNEQFF
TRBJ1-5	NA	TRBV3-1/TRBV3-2	TGTGCCAGCAGACTGGTAGATCAGCCCCAGCATTTT	CASRLVDQPQHF
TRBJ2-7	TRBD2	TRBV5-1	TGCGCCAGCAGCTTGGTGGCTAGCGGGAGTAGTGAGCAGTACTTC	CASSLVASGSSEQYF
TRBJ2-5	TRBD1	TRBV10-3	TGTGCCATCGACAGGGGTCAAGAGACCCAGTACTTC	CAIDRGQETQYF
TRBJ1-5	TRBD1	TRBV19	TGTGCCAGTAGTCTGAGTCGGCAGGGGGCTTATAGCAATCAGCCCCAGCATTTT	CASSLSRQGAYSNQPQHF
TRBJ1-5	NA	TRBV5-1	TGCGCCAGCAGCACTGCCGGGGAGAGCAATCAGCCCCAGCATTTT	CASSTAGESNQPQHF
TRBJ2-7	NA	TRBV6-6	TGTGCCAGCACACCTCAGGGTATGTCCTACGAGCAGTACTTC	CASTPQGMSYEQYF